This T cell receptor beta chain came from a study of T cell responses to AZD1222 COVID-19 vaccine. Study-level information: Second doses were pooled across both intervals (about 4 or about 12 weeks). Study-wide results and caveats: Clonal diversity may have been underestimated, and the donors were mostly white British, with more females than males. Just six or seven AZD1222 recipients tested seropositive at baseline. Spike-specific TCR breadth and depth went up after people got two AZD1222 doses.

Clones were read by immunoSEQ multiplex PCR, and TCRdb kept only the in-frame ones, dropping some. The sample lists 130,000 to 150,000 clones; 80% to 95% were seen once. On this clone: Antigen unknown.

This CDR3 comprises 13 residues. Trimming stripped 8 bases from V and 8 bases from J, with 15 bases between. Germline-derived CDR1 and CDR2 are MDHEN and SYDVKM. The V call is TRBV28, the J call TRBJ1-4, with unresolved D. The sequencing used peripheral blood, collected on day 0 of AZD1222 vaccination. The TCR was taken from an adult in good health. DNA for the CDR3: TGTGCCAGCGGCTTAAATCGAGAGGAAAAACTGTTTTTT. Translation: CASGLNREEKLFF.